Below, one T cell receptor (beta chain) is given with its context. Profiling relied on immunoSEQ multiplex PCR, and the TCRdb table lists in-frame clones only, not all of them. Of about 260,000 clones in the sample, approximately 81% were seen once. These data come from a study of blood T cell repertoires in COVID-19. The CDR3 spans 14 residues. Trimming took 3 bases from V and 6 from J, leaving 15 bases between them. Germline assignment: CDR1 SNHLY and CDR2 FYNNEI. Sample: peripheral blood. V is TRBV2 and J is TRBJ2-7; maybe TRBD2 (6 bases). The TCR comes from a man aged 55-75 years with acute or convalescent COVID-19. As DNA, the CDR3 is TGTGCCAGCAGTGAGCTCGGGGGACGGCTCGAGCAGTACTTC. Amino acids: CASSELGGRLEQYF.